This T cell receptor (beta chain) was found in a study of OX40 agonist ivuxolimab in advanced cancers. Overall study: Dose-escalation patients were diagnosed with hepatocellular carcinoma, melanoma, renal cell cancer or head and neck cancer.

Data came from immunoSEQ multiplex PCR; TCRdb stores just in-frame clones and leaves some out. This table has over 95,000 clones, 90% to 96% appearing once. Notes on the study in general: Low levels of normalized T-cell clonal expansion also appeared in some nonresponders.

CDR1 and CDR2 (germline): MNHEY, SVGAGI. This CDR3 spans 15 amino acids. The V segment lost 2 bases and the J segment 4 bases; nucleotides outside the gene matches: 5. Of note for this clone: Its antigen is unidentified.

V usage is TRBV6-5 and J usage is TRBJ2-1; 7 bases align to TRBD2. The receptor comes from an adult with an advanced solid tumor such as melanoma, head and neck, liver or kidney cancer. The material sequenced was CD4+ or CD8+ T cells sorted from blood, taken in a trial of the OX40 agonist ivuxolimab. The CDR3, as DNA: TGTGCCAGCAGTTACGTCCAGGGAGGGTACAATGAGCAGTTCTTC. Its protein product is CASSYVQGGYNEQFF.